Below, 13 T cell receptor beta chains from the same sample are listed, as sequenced in a study of cytomegalovirus exposure and HLA in healthy donors. PCR used 60 Vbeta primers and 13 Jbeta primers. Profiled with immunoSEQ multiplex PCR; TCRdb holds only in-frame clones, not every one. The table shows about 150,000 clones, with almost 80% occurring only once. The sample consisted of PBMCs. All receptors come from a male donor in good health and CMV-seronegative.

This clone was observed a few times. The rearrangement uses TRBV7-2 and TRBJ2-1, with D possibly matching TRBD2 (6 bases). Germline loops: CDR1 SGHTA, CDR2 FQGNSA. V was cut by 0 bases and J by 9 bases, with 12 bases left in between. The CDR3 runs 14 residues. CDR3 nucleotide sequence: TGTGCCAGCAGCTTAGCGTCAATCGGGGGTGAGCAGTTCTTC. Translating gives CASSLASIGGEQFF.

The CDR3 spells CASSPLVARAQYF. The CDR3 bases are TGTGCCAGCAGCCCGTTGGTGGCGCGGGCCCAGTACTTC. The genes are TRBV7-2 and TRBJ2-5, with D perhaps TRBD2 (5 bases). Trimming removed 5 bases from V and 9 bases from J, with 16 bases in between. Germline lookup yields CDR1 SGHTA and CDR2 FQGNSA. The CDR3 length is 13 residues.

J is TRBJ2-2 and V is TRBV7-3; 8 bases agree with TRBD1. V was pared by 3 bases and J by 3 bases, with 3 bases of the junction left unmatched. The CDR3 runs 15 residues. Germline V gene sequence: CDR1 SGHTA, CDR2 FQGTGA. In nucleotides, the CDR3 is TGTGCCAGCAGCTTCGGGACAGGATACACCGGGGAGCTGTTTTTT. It specifies CASSFGTGYTGELFF.

The rearrangement joins TRBV19 to TRBJ1-1, with no clear D. The germline gives CDR1 LNHDA, CDR2 SQIVND (reference sequence). This CDR3 spans 16 amino acids. Trimming shortened V by 1 base and J by 1 base, and 13 bases separated the two germline ends. The CDR3 nucleotides are TGTGCCAGTAGTATAGGGTGGGGAGCGAGGAACACTGAAGCTTTCTTT. Translating it yields CASSIGWGARNTEAFF. Supplemented by reference TRBV19 and TRBJ1-1, the full variable domain reads DGGITQSPKYLFRKEGQNVTLSCEQNLNHDAMYWYRQDPGQGLRLIYYSQIVNDFQKGDIAEGYSVSREKKESFPLTVTSAQKNPTAFYLCASSIGWGARNTEAFFGQGTRLTVV.

This clone was counted only a few times. The rearrangement links TRBV5-1 to TRBJ2-5; D is unclear. This CDR3 region has 13 residues. V lost 3 bases to trimming and J lost 4 bases, with 10 bases between them. Germline CDR1 is SGHRS and CDR2 is YFSETQ. The CDR3 DNA is TGCGCCAGCAGCTCGTCCTTCGGAGAGACCCAGTACTTC. This encodes CASSSSFGETQYF.

This clone was recorded a few times. The V call is TRBV10-3, the J call TRBJ1-2; the D is unclear. The V gene lost 7 bases and the J gene lost 6 bases, with 15 bases spanning the gap. The germline gives CDR1 ENHRY, CDR2 SYGVKD. The CDR3 is made up of 13 amino acids. CDR3 region: CAITVRSGDGYTF. The CDR3 DNA reads TGTGCCATCACGGTCCGCAGCGGGGATGGCTACACCTTC.

The rearrangement uses TRBV28 and TRBJ1-2; D might be TRBD1 (6 bases). V was cut by 8 bases and J by 3 bases, with 22 bases left in between. The CDR3 runs to 16 residues. Germline V lookup: CDR1 MDHEN, CDR2 SYDVKM. The CDR3: CASRQQGPTTHYGYTF. CDR3 sequence (DNA): TGTGCCAGCCGACAACAGGGACCTACTACTCACTATGGCTACACCTTC.

The gene calls are TRBV10-3 and TRBJ1-2, with 9 bases fitting TRBD1. The CDR3 runs 14 residues. Germline CDR1 reads ENHRY; CDR2 reads SYGVKD. V lost 3 bases, J lost 8 bases, and 7 bases stayed unmatched. CDR3 sequence (DNA): TGTGCCATCAGTGACCGACAGGGGGAGGAGGGCTACACCTTC. Translation: CAISDRQGEEGYTF.

The chain employs TRBV5-1 and TRBJ2-3; tentatively, D is TRBD2 (5 bases). CDR3 length: 14 amino acids. The V gene's germline CDR1 is SGHRS and CDR2 YFSETQ. Trimming removed 1 base at V and 9 bases at J, with 15 bases between. CDR3 DNA sequence: TGCGCCAGCAGCTTGAATTGGGAAACGGGGACGCAGTATTTT. Translated, it gives CASSLNWETGTQYF.

CDR3: CSARAYEQFF. The DNA for the CDR3 is TGCAGTGCTAGAGCGTATGAGCAGTTCTTC. The V call is TRBV20-1, the J call TRBJ2-1; unclear D gene. Germline loops: CDR1 DFQATT, CDR2 SNEGSKA (reference sequence). This CDR3 comprises 10 residues. The germline V and J ends were trimmed by 1 base and 8 bases, with 3 bases remaining between them.

DNA of the CDR3: TGTGCCAGCAGCCTCGGGACTCTGGGCGAGCAGTACTTC. Protein: CASSLGTLGEQYF. The chain combines TRBV9 with TRBJ2-7; D is possibly TRBD2 (6 bases). The germline V gene encodes CDR1 SGDLS and CDR2 YYNGEE. V lost 4 bases, J lost 6 bases, and 14 bases lay in between. The CDR3 is 13 residues long.

This clone was seen only a few times. This chain joins TRBV6-1 and TRBJ2-6; D is perhaps TRBD1 (6 bases). The germline gives CDR1 MNHNS, CDR2 SASEGT. V was cut by 3 bases and J by 0 bases, with 12 bases left in between. The CDR3 totals 17 residues. Here the CDR3 DNA reads TGTGCCAGCAGTGAGAGGACAGTCACCTCTGGGGCCAACGTCCTGACTTTC. Translation: CASSERTVTSGANVLTF.

The genes are TRBV9 and TRBJ2-2; TRBD2 agrees at 16 bases. There are 18 residues in the CDR3. J lost 3 bases, V lost 3 bases, and 5 bases had no gene match. Per the germline V gene, CDR1 is SGDLS and CDR2 is YYNGEE. The DNA for the CDR3 is TGTGCCAGCAGCGCCGGGACTAGCGGGGGGGCAGACACCGGGGAGCTGTTTTTT. Residues: CASSAGTSGGADTGELFF.